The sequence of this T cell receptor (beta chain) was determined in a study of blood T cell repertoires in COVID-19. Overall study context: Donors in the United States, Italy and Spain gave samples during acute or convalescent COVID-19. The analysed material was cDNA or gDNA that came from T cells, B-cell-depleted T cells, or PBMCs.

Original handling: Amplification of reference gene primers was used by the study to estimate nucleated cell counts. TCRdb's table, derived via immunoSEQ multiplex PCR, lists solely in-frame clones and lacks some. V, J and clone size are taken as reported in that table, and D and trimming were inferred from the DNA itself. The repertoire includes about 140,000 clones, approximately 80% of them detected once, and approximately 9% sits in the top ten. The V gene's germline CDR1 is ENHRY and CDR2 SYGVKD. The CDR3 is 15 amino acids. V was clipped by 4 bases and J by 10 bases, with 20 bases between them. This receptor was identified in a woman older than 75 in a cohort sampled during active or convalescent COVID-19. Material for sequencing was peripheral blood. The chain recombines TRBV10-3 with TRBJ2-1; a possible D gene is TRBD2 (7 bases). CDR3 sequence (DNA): TGTGCCATCAGTGTGGCGGGGGCCCCTACAAGAGAGCAGTTCTTC. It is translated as CAISVAGAPTREQFF.